The 24 T cell receptor beta chains presented below share a single source sample, sequenced in a study of vaccination and CD4 T cells after COVID-19. For these receptors, no antigen is known. Treatment specified: roughly 10-day PBMC culture with coronavirus spike peptide pools or control peptides (ViraFEST assay). Sequenced with the Oncomine TCR Beta short-read assay was DNA taken from cultured CD4+ T cells. TCRdb re-called the PCR reads through MiXCR, storing one row per CDR3 protein. The sample lists approximately 17,000 distinct CDR3 sequences, 54% occurring once. The sequenced material came from CD4+ T cells from blood, cultured in vitro. The receptors come from a human donor who had recovered from COVID-19.

This sequence joins TRBV6-2 or TRBV6-3 and TRBJ2-3, with 7 bases fitting TRBD2. Germline V gives CDR1 MNHEY, CDR2 SVGEGT. The CDR3 covers 14 residues. Trimming removed 1 base from V and 4 bases from J; junction bases left unmatched: 2. Written as DNA, the CDR3 is TGTGCCAGCAGTTACTACCGGGAGGCAGATACGCAGTATTTT. It yields the protein CASSYYREADTQYF.

V is TRBV6-5 and J is TRBJ2-5, with a tentative D call TRBD2 (5 bases). This CDR3 has 16 residues. V dropped 2 bases and J dropped 5 bases, with 18 bases sitting between them. Germline values: CDR1 MNHEY, CDR2 SVGAGI. CDR3 region: CASSYAGAAARETQYF. The CDR3 DNA follows: TGTGCCAGCAGTTACGCCGGAGCGGCCGCCAGGGAGACCCAGTACTTC.

V usage is TRBV7-2 and J usage is TRBJ2-2; D is ambiguous. Germline V gives CDR1 SGHTA, CDR2 FQGNSA. The V and J ends lost 7 bases and 6 bases respectively, with 12 bases between them. CDR3 size: 13 residues. CDR3 bases: TGTGCCAGCATGTGGCAGCCGTCCGGGGAGCTGTTTTTT. Amino acids: CASMWQPSGELFF. Using reference TRBV7-2 and TRBJ2-2 for the parts outside the CDR3, the full variable domain is GAGVSQSPSNKVTEKGKDVELRCDPISGHTALYWYRQSLGQGLEFLIYFQGNSAPDKSGLPSDRFSAERTGGSVSTLTIQRTQQEDSAVYLCASMWQPSGELFFGEGSRLTVL.

V is TRBV10-3 and J is TRBJ1-5; D is possibly TRBD1 (6 bases). Trimming pared 3 bases from V and 4 bases from J, leaving 10 bases between. Germline CDR1 reads ENHRY; CDR2 reads SYGVKD. The CDR3 length is 14 residues. The CDR3 DNA reads TGTGCCATCAGTGACAGGGGAGGGAATCAGCCCCAGCATTTT. Translating gives CAISDRGGNQPQHF.

This clonotype is categorized as medium-sized. V is TRBV7-2 and J is TRBJ2-3; TRBD2 agrees at 7 bases. V was pared by 5 bases and J by 4 bases, with 6 bases of the junction left unmatched. Per germline, CDR1 SGHTA and CDR2 FQGNSA. The CDR3 sequence is 14 residues long. CDR3 loop: CASSRPTSPDTQYF. The CDR3 nucleotides read TGTGCCAGCAGCCGACCGACTAGCCCAGATACGCAGTATTTT.

The chain is built from TRBV27 and TRBJ2-3; a possible D gene is TRBD1 (6 bases). Germline CDR1 reads MNHEY; CDR2 reads SMNVEV (reference sequence). The CDR3 is 18 amino acids. The V and J ends lost 3 bases and 0 bases respectively, with 19 bases between them. DNA for the CDR3: TGTGCCAGCAGTTTGGTCACGGGGTGGGGGCTTAGCACAGATACGCAGTATTTT. Translating it yields CASSLVTGWGLSTDTQYF.

The sample holds a few counts of this clonotype. The chain joins TRBV7-9 to TRBJ1-1; D not certain. Germline V gene lookup returns CDR1 SEHNR and CDR2 FQNEAQ (reference sequence). V dropped 5 bases and J dropped 4 bases, with 14 bases sitting between them. CDR3 length: 14 amino acids. The CDR3 DNA follows: TGTGCCAGCAGCCCGCCCCGTAGTGTCACTGAAGCTTTCTTT. Amino acids: CASSPPRSVTEAFF.

The CDR3 loop is CASGRQGGLSNTGELFF. For the CDR3, the DNA is TGTGCTAGCGGGAGACAGGGGGGTCTTTCGAACACCGGGGAGCTGTTTTTT. This chain connects TRBV7-6 to TRBJ2-2; D may correspond to TRBD1 or TRBD2 (9 bases each). The CDR3 extends over 17 amino acids. Germline loops: CDR1 SGHVS, CDR2 FNYEAQ.

This clonotype is labeled medium-sized. This rearrangement joins TRBV11-3 to TRBJ2-3; D uncertain. This CDR3 is built from 11 residues. V lost 2 bases, J lost 7 bases, and 4 bases lay in between. Germline CDR1 is SGHNT and CDR2 is YENEEA. This CDR3 reads CASSLMNTQYF. The CDR3 DNA follows: TGTGCCAGCAGCTTAATGAATACGCAGTATTTT.

The chain is built from TRBV7-9 and TRBJ2-7, with 10 bases fitting TRBD1. The CDR3 has 15 amino acids. Germline V gene lookup returns CDR1 SEHNR and CDR2 FQNEAQ (reference sequence). The J segment lost 5 bases and the V segment lost 1 base, leaving 5 bases of the junction unmatched. DNA of the CDR3: TGTGCCAGCAGCTTAGGACAGGGGGCTTACCACGAGCAGTACTTC. Protein product: CASSLGQGAYHEQYF. Combining the CDR3 with reference TRBV7-9 and TRBJ2-7 gives the whole variable domain DTGVSQNPRHKITKRGQNVTFRCDPISEHNRLYWYRQTLGQGPEFLTYFQNEAQLEKSRLLSDRFSAERPKGSFSTLEIQRTEQGDSAMYLCASSLGQGAYHEQYFGPGTRLTVT.

This chain uses TRBV6-5 with TRBJ1-1; no firm D call. The length of the CDR3 is 14 residues. Looked up from germline, CDR1 is MNHEY and CDR2 is SVGAGI. V lost 4 bases and J lost 7, with 16 bases in between. In DNA form, the CDR3 reads TGTGCCAGCAGTTCCACGTTCGGACGGCTTGAAGCTTTCTTT. Its protein is CASSSTFGRLEAFF.

This clonotype appeared a few times. The chain employs TRBV7-2 and TRBJ2-7, with 10 nucleotides matching TRBD1. Germline CDR1 SGHTA, CDR2 FQGNSA. The junction had 3 bases not matched to a gene; V was cut back by 5 bases and J by 2 bases. This CDR3 comprises 14 residues. The DNA of the CDR3 is TGTGCCAGCAGCCGGGACAGGGGACCCTACGAGCAGTACTTC. Its translation: CASSRDRGPYEQYF.

This clonotype was counted only a few times. J is TRBJ1-2 and V is TRBV4-3, with 10 nucleotides matching TRBD1. The germline V gene encodes CDR1 LGHNA and CDR2 YSLEER. V lost 4 bases, J lost 5 bases, and 7 bases stayed unmatched. This CDR3 spans 15 amino acids. In nucleotides, the CDR3 is TGCGCCAGCAGCCCGGACAGGGGGTCGGCATATGGCTACACCTTC. Residues: CASSPDRGSAYGYTF.

The chain joins TRBV27 to TRBJ2-3; 9 bases are a match to TRBD1. After removal of 7 bases from V and 3 bases from J, the junction contained 17 bases not matched to a gene. The length of the CDR3 is 18 residues. The germline CDR1 and CDR2 sequences are MNHEY and SMNVEV (reference sequence). Written as DNA, the CDR3 is TGTGCCAGCACCGTAAATACGACACAGGGGGCCGAGACAGATACGCAGTATTTT. Its protein is CASTVNTTQGAETDTQYF.

This clonotype is a singleton in its sample. J is TRBJ2-5 and V is TRBV5-4; 7 positions match TRBD2. Germline lookup yields CDR1 SGHNT and CDR2 YYREEE (reference sequence). This CDR3 has 14 residues. The J segment lost 5 bases and the V segment lost 2 bases, leaving 6 bases of the junction unmatched. CDR3: CASSLDREGETQYF. The CDR3 region has the DNA TGTGCCAGCAGCTTAGATAGGGAGGGGGAGACCCAGTACTTC.

The J gene is TRBJ2-7, the V gene TRBV27; 9 bases align to TRBD2. V lost 3 bases to trimming and J lost 0 bases; unmatched junction nucleotides: 9. CDR1 MNHEY and CDR2 SMNVEV come from the germline V gene (reference sequence). The length of the CDR3 is 17 residues. The DNA for the CDR3 is TGTGCCAGCAGTTTGCGCGGCGTAGCGGGAGCCTCCTACGAGCAGTACTTC. This translates into CASSLRGVAGASYEQYF.

The V gene is TRBV15, the J gene TRBJ2-2; possibly TRBD2 for D (5 bases). The V gene's germline CDR1 is LNHNV and CDR2 YYDKDF (reference sequence). CDR3 length equals 15 residues. The germline V and J ends were trimmed by 0 bases and 6 bases, with 11 bases remaining between them. CDR3 DNA sequence: TGTGCCACCAGCAGAGATCTTGCGGGCCCCGGGGAGCTGTTTTTT. Translated, it gives CATSRDLAGPGELFF.

In DNA, the CDR3 is TGTGCCAGCAGCTTACAGGGCGACACCGGGGAGCTGTTTTTT. Protein: CASSLQGDTGELFF. The rearrangement links TRBV11-3 to TRBJ2-2, with a weak D call TRBD1 (5 bases). V was pared by 2 bases and J by 3 bases, with 7 bases between. CDR1 is SGHNT and CDR2 is YENEEA in the germline V gene. The CDR3 is 14 residues long.

The V gene is TRBV29-1, the J gene TRBJ2-5; D is perhaps TRBD1 (5 bases). Germline V gene sequence: CDR1 SQVTM, CDR2 ANQGSEA. V dropped 7 bases and J dropped 5 bases, with 11 bases sitting between them. This CDR3 comprises 11 residues. Here the CDR3 DNA reads TGCAGCGCAGGGCTTGGGGAGACCCAGTACTTC. It encodes CSAGLGETQYF.

This clonotype appeared a single time. J is TRBJ2-3 and V is TRBV20-1; the match to TRBD2 covers 8 bases. CDR1 is DFQATT and CDR2 is SNEGSKA in the germline V gene (reference sequence). V was pared by 5 bases and J by 2 bases, with 9 bases of the junction left unmatched. The CDR3 contains 15 residues. CDR3 region: CSALRGGAYTDTQYF. The CDR3 DNA reads as TGCAGTGCTCTCCGGGGGGGCGCCTACACAGATACGCAGTATTTT.

The rearrangement links TRBV7-2 to TRBJ2-7; maybe TRBD2 (6 bases). V dropped 4 bases and J dropped 0 bases, with 13 bases sitting between them. Germline CDR1 and CDR2: SGHTA and FQGNSA. There are 15 residues in the CDR3. CDR3 loop: CASSSGRGNSYEQYF. The CDR3 DNA follows: TGTGCCAGCAGCTCCGGACGGGGGAACTCCTACGAGCAGTACTTC.

This rearrangement joins TRBV6-4 to TRBJ2-3; 12 nucleotides match TRBD2. This CDR3 spans 15 amino acids. Germline values: CDR1 MRHNA, CDR2 SNTAGT. The J segment lost 6 bases and the V segment lost 6 bases, leaving 7 bases of the junction unmatched. CDR3 sequence (DNA): TGTGCCAGCAGCTCCGGACTAGCGGGAAGTGATACGCAGTATTTT. It encodes CASSSGLAGSDTQYF.

V usage is TRBV20-1 and J usage is TRBJ2-4; TRBD2 agrees at 9 bases. Germline lookup yields CDR1 DFQATT and CDR2 SNEGSKA (reference sequence). The CDR3 consists of 11 residues. V trimming: 5 bases; J trimming: 8 bases; junction bases outside the gene matches: 1. CDR3 amino acids: CSAGLAHIQYF. In DNA, the CDR3 is TGCAGTGCTGGACTAGCGCACATTCAGTACTTC.

This rearrangement joins TRBV19 to TRBJ2-1, with TRBD2 identical over 9 bases. CDR3 size: 17 residues. Germline V gene sequence: CDR1 LNHDA, CDR2 SQIVND (reference sequence). Germline trimming cut 7 bases from V and 5 bases from J; bases unmatched to any gene: 15. In DNA form, the CDR3 reads TGTGCCAGTAATGCCCAACCGGGACTAGCAGAAAACAATGAGCAGTTCTTC. Its protein is CASNAQPGLAENNEQFF.